The clone carrying this TCR beta chain was picked up a small number of times. The target antigen is unknown. This entry is derived from a study of T-cell memory formation after mild COVID-19. Each CDR3 protein gets one entry after TCRdb re-called the 5' RACE reads with MiXCR. The sample has about 130,000 distinct CDR3 sequences, roughly 6% seen once. Study-level results: Pre-infection memory contained some responding clones, which suggested that cross-reactive memory had joined.

V lost 5 bases and J 5 bases, leaving 18 bases between the germline ends. The CDR3 length is 15 residues. In germline, CDR1 is SGHTA, CDR2 FQGNSA. Sequenced sample: PBMCs or a T cell subset sorted from them (not recorded which). The chain employs TRBV7-2 and TRBJ1-1; no clear D. The sequence was obtained from an adult woman who had mild COVID-19 (a few samples of this study predate the infection). Cell type and time point are not known. The CDR3: CASSPQMRGTTEAFF. As DNA, the CDR3 is TGTGCCAGCAGCCCCCAAATGCGAGGAACTACTGAAGCTTTCTTT.